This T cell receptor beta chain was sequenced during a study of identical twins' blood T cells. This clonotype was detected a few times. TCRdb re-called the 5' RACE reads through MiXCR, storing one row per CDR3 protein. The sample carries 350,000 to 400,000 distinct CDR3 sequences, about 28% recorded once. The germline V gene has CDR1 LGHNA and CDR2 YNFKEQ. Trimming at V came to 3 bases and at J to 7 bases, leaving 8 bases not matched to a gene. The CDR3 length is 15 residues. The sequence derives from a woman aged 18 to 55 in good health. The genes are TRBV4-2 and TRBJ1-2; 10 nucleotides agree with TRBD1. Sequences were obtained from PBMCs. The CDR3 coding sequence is TGTGCCAGCAGCCACCTGGGACAGGGGATGGCTGGCTACACCTTC. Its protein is CASSHLGQGMAGYTF.